This TCR beta chain was captured in a study of regulatory T cells in long-lasting Graves disease. V lost 8 bases, J lost 1 base, and 6 bases stayed unmatched. The V gene's germline CDR1 is SNHLY and CDR2 FYNNEI. This CDR3 spans 14 amino acids. Arm-PCR of CDR3 regions and iRepertoire HTBI primers were used to build TCR beta libraries. Using its own MiXCR run on the multiplex PCR reads, TCRdb lists one record per CDR3 protein. The sample has hundreds of thousands of distinct CDR3 sequences, about 19% seen once. Documented time point: persistent/refractory GD, antithyroid drugs over 5 years with positive TRAb. PBMCs provided the RNA from which the TCR library was made. This clonotype was picked up many times.

The chain is built from TRBV2 and TRBJ1-1; 8 bases map to TRBD1. This clonotype originated in a female donor with Graves disease. Sequencing used peripheral blood mononuclear cells (PBMCs), obtained when the disease was refractory, from a patient treated with antithyroid drugs. The CDR3 DNA follows: TGTGCCAGCGGGACAGGTCTGGGGAACACTGAAGCTTTCTTT. Residues: CASGTGLGNTEAFF.